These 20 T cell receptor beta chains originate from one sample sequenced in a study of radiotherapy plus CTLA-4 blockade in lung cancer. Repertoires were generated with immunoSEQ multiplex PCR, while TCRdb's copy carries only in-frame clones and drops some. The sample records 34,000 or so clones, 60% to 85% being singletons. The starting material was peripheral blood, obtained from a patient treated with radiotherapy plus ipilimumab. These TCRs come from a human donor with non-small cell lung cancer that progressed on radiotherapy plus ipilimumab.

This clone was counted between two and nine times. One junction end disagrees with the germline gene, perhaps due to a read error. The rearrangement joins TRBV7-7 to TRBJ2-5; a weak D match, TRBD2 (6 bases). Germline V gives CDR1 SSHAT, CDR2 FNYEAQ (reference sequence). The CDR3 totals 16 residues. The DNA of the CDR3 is TGTGCTAGCAGCTTAGGGAGGCTAGTAGCCAAGGAGACCCAGTACTTC. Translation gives CASSLGRLVAKETQYF.

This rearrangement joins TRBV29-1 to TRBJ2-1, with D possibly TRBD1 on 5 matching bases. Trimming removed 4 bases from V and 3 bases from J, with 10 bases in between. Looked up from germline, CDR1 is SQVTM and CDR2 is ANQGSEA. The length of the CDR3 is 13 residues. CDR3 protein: CSVAQEIYNEQFF. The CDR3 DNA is TGCAGCGTTGCACAGGAGATCTACAATGAGCAGTTCTTC.

The CDR3 loop is CASSWDRASYGYTF. CDR3 sequence (DNA): TGTGCCAGCAGTTGGGACAGGGCGAGCTATGGCTACACCTTC. V usage is TRBV28 and J usage is TRBJ1-2; 9 bases map to TRBD1. Germline values: CDR1 MDHEN, CDR2 SYDVKM. The CDR3 extends over 14 amino acids. The V gene end was trimmed by 4 bases and the J gene end by 4 bases; junction bases not matched to a gene: 4.

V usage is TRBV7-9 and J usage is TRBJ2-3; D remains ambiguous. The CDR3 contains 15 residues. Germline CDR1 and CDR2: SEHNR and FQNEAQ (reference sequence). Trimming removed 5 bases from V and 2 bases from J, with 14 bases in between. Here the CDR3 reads CASSPNREFTDTQYF. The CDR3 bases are TGTGCCAGCAGCCCTAACAGAGAATTCACAGATACGCAGTATTTT.

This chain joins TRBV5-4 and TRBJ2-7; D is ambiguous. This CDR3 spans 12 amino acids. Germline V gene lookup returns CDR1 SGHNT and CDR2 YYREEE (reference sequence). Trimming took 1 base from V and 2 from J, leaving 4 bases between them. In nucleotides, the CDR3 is TGTGCCAGCAGCTTGCAGACCTACGAGCAGTACTTC. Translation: CASSLQTYEQYF.

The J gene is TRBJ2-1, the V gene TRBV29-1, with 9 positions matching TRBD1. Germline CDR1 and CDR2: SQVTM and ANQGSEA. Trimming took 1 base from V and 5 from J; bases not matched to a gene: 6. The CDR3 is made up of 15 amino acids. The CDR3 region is CSVEVGQGIDNEQFF. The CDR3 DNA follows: TGCAGCGTTGAAGTAGGACAGGGGATAGACAATGAGCAGTTCTTC.

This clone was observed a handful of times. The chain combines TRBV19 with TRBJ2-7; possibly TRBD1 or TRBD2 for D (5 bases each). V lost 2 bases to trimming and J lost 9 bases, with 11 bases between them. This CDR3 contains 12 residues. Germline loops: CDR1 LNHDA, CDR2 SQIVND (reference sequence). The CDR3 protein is CASSITGASQYF. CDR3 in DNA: TGTGCCAGTAGTATAACCGGGGCGTCGCAGTACTTC.

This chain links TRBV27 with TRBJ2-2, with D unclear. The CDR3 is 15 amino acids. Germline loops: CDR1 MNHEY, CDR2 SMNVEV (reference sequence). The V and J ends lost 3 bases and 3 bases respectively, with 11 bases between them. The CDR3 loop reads CASSFIGGHTGELFF. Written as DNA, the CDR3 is TGTGCCAGCAGTTTCATAGGCGGTCACACCGGGGAGCTGTTTTTT.

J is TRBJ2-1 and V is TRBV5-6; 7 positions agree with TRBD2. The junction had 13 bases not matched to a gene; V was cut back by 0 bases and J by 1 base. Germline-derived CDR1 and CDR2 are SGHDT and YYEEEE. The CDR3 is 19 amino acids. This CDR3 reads CASSLDGGSRVRSYNEQFF. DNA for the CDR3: TGTGCCAGCAGCTTGGATGGCGGGAGCCGTGTTCGATCCTACAATGAGCAGTTCTTC.

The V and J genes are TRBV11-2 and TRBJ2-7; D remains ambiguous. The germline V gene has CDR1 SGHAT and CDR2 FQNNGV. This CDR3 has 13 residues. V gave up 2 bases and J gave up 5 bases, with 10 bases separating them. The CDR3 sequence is CASSLTTRNEQYF. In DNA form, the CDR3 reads TGTGCCAGCAGCTTAACGACAAGAAACGAGCAGTACTTC.

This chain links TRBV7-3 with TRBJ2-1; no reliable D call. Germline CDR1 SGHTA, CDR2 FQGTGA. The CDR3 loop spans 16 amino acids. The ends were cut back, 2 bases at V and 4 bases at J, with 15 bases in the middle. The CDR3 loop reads CASSLDSGRSYNEQFF. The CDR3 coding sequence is TGTGCCAGCAGCTTAGATAGTGGTAGGAGTTACAATGAGCAGTTCTTC.

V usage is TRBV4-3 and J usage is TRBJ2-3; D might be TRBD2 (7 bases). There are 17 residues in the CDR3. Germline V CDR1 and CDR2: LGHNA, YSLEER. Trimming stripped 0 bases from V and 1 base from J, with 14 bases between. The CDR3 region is CASSQDRAGAGTDTQYF. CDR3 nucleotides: TGCGCCAGCAGCCAAGATAGGGCGGGGGCCGGCACAGATACGCAGTATTTT.

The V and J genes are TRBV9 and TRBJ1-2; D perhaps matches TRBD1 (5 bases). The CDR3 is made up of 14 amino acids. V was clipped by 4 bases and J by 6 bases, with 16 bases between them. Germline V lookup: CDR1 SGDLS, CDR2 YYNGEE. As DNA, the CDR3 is TGTGCCAGCAGCCCGGGGGGAGGATCGGATGGCTACACCTTC. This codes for CASSPGGGSDGYTF.

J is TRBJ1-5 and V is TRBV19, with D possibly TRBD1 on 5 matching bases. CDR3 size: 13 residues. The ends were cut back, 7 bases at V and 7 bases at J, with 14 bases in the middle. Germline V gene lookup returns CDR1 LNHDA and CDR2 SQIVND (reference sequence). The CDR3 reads CASTTGSRQPQHF. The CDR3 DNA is TGTGCCAGTACTACAGGTTCAAGGCAGCCCCAGCATTTT.

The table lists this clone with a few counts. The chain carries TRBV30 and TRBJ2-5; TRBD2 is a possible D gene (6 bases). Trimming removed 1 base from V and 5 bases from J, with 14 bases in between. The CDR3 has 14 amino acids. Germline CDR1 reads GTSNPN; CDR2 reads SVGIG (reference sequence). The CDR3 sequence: CAWSAPGRSETQYF. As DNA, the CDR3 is TGTGCCTGGAGTGCCCCCGGGAGATCGGAGACCCAGTACTTC.

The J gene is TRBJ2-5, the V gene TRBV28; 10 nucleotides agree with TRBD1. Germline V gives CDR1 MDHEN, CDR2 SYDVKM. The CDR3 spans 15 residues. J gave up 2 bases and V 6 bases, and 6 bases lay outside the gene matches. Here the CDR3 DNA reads TGTGCCAGCAGCTTAATGGGACAGGGGCAAGAGACCCAGTACTTC. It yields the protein CASSLMGQGQETQYF.

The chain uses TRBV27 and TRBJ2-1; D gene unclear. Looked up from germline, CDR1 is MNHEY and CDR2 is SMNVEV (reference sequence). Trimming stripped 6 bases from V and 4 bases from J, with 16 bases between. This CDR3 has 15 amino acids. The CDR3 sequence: CASRQTDHVYNEQFF. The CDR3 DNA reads TGTGCCAGCAGGCAAACCGACCACGTATACAATGAGCAGTTCTTC.

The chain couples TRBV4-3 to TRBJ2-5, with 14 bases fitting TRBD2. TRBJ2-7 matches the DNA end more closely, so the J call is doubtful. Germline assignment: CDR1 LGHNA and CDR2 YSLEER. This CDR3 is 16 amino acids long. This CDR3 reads CASSLGTSGGVYEQYF. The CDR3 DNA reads TGCGCCAGCAGCCTCGGGACTAGCGGGGGTGTATACGAGCAGTACTTC.

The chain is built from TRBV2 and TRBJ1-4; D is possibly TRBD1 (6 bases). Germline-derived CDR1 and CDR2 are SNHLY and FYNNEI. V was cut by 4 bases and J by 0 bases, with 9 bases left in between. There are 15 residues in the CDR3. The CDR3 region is CASSGTAATNEKLFF. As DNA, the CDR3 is TGTGCCAGCAGTGGGACAGCCGCAACTAATGAAAAACTGTTTTTT. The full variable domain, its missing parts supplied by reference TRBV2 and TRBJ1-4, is EPEVTQTPSHQVTQMGQEVILRCVPISNHLYFYWYRQILGQKVEFLVSFYNNEISEKSEIFDDQFSVERPDGSNFTLKIRSTKLEDSAMYFCASSGTAATNEKLFFGSGTQLSVL.

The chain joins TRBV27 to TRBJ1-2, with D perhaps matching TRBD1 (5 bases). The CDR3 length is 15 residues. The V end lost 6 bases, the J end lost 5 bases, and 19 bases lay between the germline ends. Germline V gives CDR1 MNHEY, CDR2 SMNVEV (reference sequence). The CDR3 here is CASSASPGTYYGYTF. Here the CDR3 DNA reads TGTGCCAGCAGCGCTTCCCCGGGGACTTATTATGGCTACACCTTC.